The clone carrying this TCR beta chain has just a few counts. Its antigen is not identified. These data belong to a study of T-cell memory formation after mild COVID-19. Study-wide background: TCR clusters were mostly donor specific.

The ends lost 2 bases at V and 1 base at J; junction bases unmatched: 4. CDR3 length: 16 amino acids. General study points: Day 15 to 85 contracting clones showed balanced CD4/CD8; later expanders leaned CD4+.

One entry per CDR3 protein, called by TCRdb with MiXCR from the 5' RACE reads. Of tens of thousands of distinct CDR3 sequences listed, about 15% are singletons. The receptor comes from a young man who had mild COVID-19 (a few samples of this study predate the infection). Cell type and time point are not known. The sequenced material came from PBMCs or a T cell subset sorted from them (not recorded which). V usage is TRBV12-3 or TRBV12-4 and J usage is TRBJ2-3; 9 nucleotides align to TRBD2. CDR3 protein: CASSLPQRGGTDTQYF. The CDR3 DNA follows: TGTGCCAGCAGTTTACCACAGCGGGGGGGCACAGATACGCAGTATTTT.